A selection of T cell receptor beta chains follows, all from one sample in a study of cytomegalovirus exposure and HLA in healthy donors. TCRdb's table, derived via immunoSEQ multiplex PCR, lists solely in-frame clones and lacks some. Among approximately 100,000 clones listed, roughly 85% were seen once. Sequenced material: PBMCs. These receptors came from a woman aged 40 to 49 in good health and CMV-seronegative. Both conserved end residues are part of each CDR3. A D gene is named only where the DNA matches it firmly. Clone size is not always given. Where it is, it says once, few, many or a class for expanded clones.

TRBV6-1,TRBJ2-7,TRBD1,.,TGTGCCAGCAGGTTATGGACAGGGACCGCACCCGAGCAGTACTTC,CASRLWTGTAPEQYF
TRBV19,TRBJ1-2,.,once,TGTGCCAGTAGTATATCCCCGGTGGATGGCTACACCTTC,CASSISPVDGYTF
TRBV19,TRBJ1-5,TRBD1,.,TGTGCCAGTTTGGGCCAGACAGGGCGCAATCAGCCCCAGCATTTT,CASLGQTGRNQPQHF
TRBV4-3,TRBJ2-7,.,.,TGCGCCAGCAGCCAAGAAAGGGGGAGCTCCTACGAGCAGTACTTC,CASSQERGSSYEQYF
TRBV7-2,TRBJ2-5,.,.,TGTGCCAGCAGCCTCCGCGACGGGCAAGAGACCCAGTACTTC,CASSLRDGQETQYF
TRBV30,TRBJ1-6,TRBD1,.,TGTGCCTGCTACGGACAGGGACATGGTTCACCCCTCCACTTT,CACYGQGHGSPLHF
TRBV27,TRBJ1-2,TRBD1,.,TGTGCCAGCAGTAGAACGGGACAGTACTATGGCTACACCTTC,CASSRTGQYYGYTF
TRBV29-1,TRBJ2-5,TRBD2,.,TGCAGCGTCCTTAGCGGGGGACAAGAGACCCAGTACTTC,CSVLSGGQETQYF
TRBV6-1,TRBJ2-1,TRBD2,.,TGTGCCAGCGGGCGAGGGACTAGCGGCCCCGATGAGCAGTTCTTC,CASGRGTSGPDEQFF
TRBV28,TRBJ1-2,.,.,TGTGCCAGCAGTTTACCCCCGGCAGGCACTAACTATGGCTACACCTTC,CASSLPPAGTNYGYTF
TRBV2,TRBJ2-2,TRBD2,.,TGTGCCAGCAGGACTAGCTTCCTAACCGGGGAGCTGTTTTTT,CASRTSFLTGELFF
TRBV29-1,TRBJ2-7,TRBD1,.,TGCAGCGTTGAAGATGGAGACAGGGCTCCCTACGAGCAGTACTTC,CSVEDGDRAPYEQYF
TRBV7-9,TRBJ1-1,TRBD1,.,TGTGCCAGCAAGTCCGGGACAGGGGGCCAGGTCGGAGAAGCTTTCTTT,CASKSGTGGQVGEAFF
TRBV30,TRBJ1-6,.,.,TGTGCCTGGCTCAGGGCAGTCAATTCACCCCTCCACTTT,CAWLRAVNSPLHF
TRBV27,TRBJ1-1,.,.,TGTGCCAGTTCTTCCGGGTCCTGGAACACTGAAGCTTTCTTT,CASSSGSWNTEAFF
TRBV19,TRBJ2-7,.,.,TGTGCCAGTAGTGTCGGACACCCCTACGAGCAGTACTTC,CASSVGHPYEQYF
TRBV6-1,TRBJ1-1,.,.,TGTGCCAGCAGTGACTTCTATGAAGCTTTCTTT,CASSDFYEAFF
TRBV30,TRBJ1-6,.,.,TGTGCCTGGAGGGCTCAGGATTCACCCCTCCACTTT,CAWRAQDSPLHF
TRBV7-2,TRBJ2-1,.,.,TGTGCCAGCAGCCCCCTACCGGCCTACAATGAGCAGTTCTTC,CASSPLPAYNEQFF
TRBV5-5,TRBJ2-1,TRBD1,.,TGTGCCAGCAGCCAGACAGGGTTCGAGCAGTTCTTC,CASSQTGFEQFF
TRBV11-2,TRBJ1-2,.,.,TGTGCCAGCAGCTTAGAGCCCCGCCTACAGGGAAGGCTTGGCTACACCTTC,CASSLEPRLQGRLGYTF
TRBV20-1,TRBJ1-4,.,.,TGCAGTGCTAGGGAGGCAGGGAGGCTGTTTTTT,CSAREAGRLFF
TRBV7-9,TRBJ2-5,TRBD1,.,TGTGCCAGCAGCCCAGGACAGGGAATCGGAGAGACCCAGTACTTC,CASSPGQGIGETQYF
TRBV7-2,TRBJ1-1,.,.,TGTGCCAGCAGCTTACAGATGGGGGCGGGCACTGAAGCTTTCTTT,CASSLQMGAGTEAFF
TRBV19,TRBJ1-1,.,.,TGTGCCAGTAGTATATGGGGGGTGGACACTGAAGCTTTCTTT,CASSIWGVDTEAFF
TRBV27,TRBJ2-1,TRBD2,.,TGTGCCAGCAGTTTCGGACTAGCGGTCTCTCCTTCCTACAATGAGCAGTTCTTC,CASSFGLAVSPSYNEQFF
TRBV28,TRBJ2-7,TRBD1,.,TGTGCCAGCAGTTCCCCTTCACGACAGGGCGCGCAGTACTTC,CASSSPSRQGAQYF
TRBV30,TRBJ2-7,TRBD2,.,TGTGCCTGGAGTGTAGCCAGCGGGAGGGCCGAGCAGTACTTC,CAWSVASGRAEQYF
TRBV28,TRBJ1-2,TRBD1,.,TGTGCCAGCAGTTTGAGTTGGACAGGCACCTATGGCTACACCTTC,CASSLSWTGTYGYTF
TRBV28,TRBJ1-2,TRBD1,once,TGTGCCAGCAGTTTGGACAGGGTCGACTATGGCTACACCTTC,CASSLDRVDYGYTF
TRBV28,TRBJ1-1,.,.,TGTGCCAGCAGCACAGAAGACCAAGCTTTCTTT,CASSTEDQAFF
TRBV27,TRBJ2-7,.,.,TGTGCCAGCAGTCTCGGGATCTTTGGTGTGCAGTACTTC,CASSLGIFGVQYF
TRBV9,TRBJ1-1,TRBD1,.,TGTGCCAGCAGCATCCGGGACAGGGGGTTCTTCGAAGCTTTCTTT,CASSIRDRGFFEAFF
TRBV7-8,TRBJ1-1,.,.,TGTGCCAGCAGCCCTTACGGACAGAATGCTAAAGAAGCTTTCTTT,CASSPYGQNAKEAFF
TRBV4-3,TRBJ2-3,TRBD2,.,TGCGCCAGCAGCCAAGGAACTAGCGGGGGCACAGATACGCAGTATTTT,CASSQGTSGGTDTQYF
TRBV7-2,TRBJ2-7,TRBD2,.,TGTGCCAGCAGCTATCTAGCGGGGGAAGGGTACGAGCAGTACTTC,CASSYLAGEGYEQYF
TRBV2,TRBJ2-3,TRBD2,.,TGTGCCAGCCGAAGAGTAGCGGGAACAGATACGCAGTATTTT,CASRRVAGTDTQYF
TRBV11-3,TRBJ2-1,.,.,TGTGCCAGCAGCTTAGGAGAGGATGAGCAGTTCTTC,CASSLGEDEQFF
TRBV5-4,TRBJ2-3,TRBD2,.,TGTGCCAGCAGCTTGGTTGCGGGGGGCACAGATACGCAGTATTTT,CASSLVAGGTDTQYF
TRBV27,TRBJ2-2,.,.,TGTGCCAGCAGTTTGGAGGGCACCGGGGAGCTGTTTTTT,CASSLEGTGELFF
TRBV28,TRBJ1-2,TRBD1,few,TGTGCCAGCAGTTCGGGGACAGCAGACGGCTACACCTTC,CASSSGTADGYTF
TRBV28,TRBJ1-5,.,.,TGTGCCAGCAGTTTGCACAACCCGGGGAATCAGCCCCAGCATTTT,CASSLHNPGNQPQHF
TRBV7-8,TRBJ2-5,.,.,TGTGCCAGCAGCTCCCCAGGGCGAGATCGGCAGTACTTC,CASSSPGRDRQYF
TRBV27,TRBJ1-4,TRBD1,few,TGTGCCAGCAGCCCGACAGGGGGCGCGTCTAATGAAAAACTGTTTTTT,CASSPTGGASNEKLFF
TRBV10-1,TRBJ2-1,TRBD2,.,TGCGCCAGCAGTTTTGGGAAGGGACTAGCGGAATACAATGAGCAGTTCTTC,CASSFGKGLAEYNEQFF